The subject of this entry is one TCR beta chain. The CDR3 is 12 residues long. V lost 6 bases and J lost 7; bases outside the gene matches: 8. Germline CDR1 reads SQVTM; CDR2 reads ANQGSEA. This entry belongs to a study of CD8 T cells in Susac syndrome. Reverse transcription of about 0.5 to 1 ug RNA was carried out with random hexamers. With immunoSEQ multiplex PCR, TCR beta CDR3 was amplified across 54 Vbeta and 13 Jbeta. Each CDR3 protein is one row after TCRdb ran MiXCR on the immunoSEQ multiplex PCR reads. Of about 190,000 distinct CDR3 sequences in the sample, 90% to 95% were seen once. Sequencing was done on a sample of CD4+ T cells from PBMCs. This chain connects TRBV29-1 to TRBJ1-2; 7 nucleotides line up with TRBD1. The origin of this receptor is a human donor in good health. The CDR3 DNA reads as TGCAGCGTCGCGGAGGGGGCGGGTGGCTACACCTTC. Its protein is CSVAEGAGGYTF.